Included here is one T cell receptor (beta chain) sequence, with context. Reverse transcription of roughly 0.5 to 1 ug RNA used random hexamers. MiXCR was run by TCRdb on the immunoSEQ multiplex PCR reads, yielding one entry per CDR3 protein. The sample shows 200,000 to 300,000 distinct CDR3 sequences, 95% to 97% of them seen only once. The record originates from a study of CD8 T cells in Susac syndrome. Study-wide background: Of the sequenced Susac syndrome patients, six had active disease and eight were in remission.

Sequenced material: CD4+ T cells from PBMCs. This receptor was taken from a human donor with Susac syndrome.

The chain's CDR3 is CAWRGASEGEQFF. Here the CDR3 DNA reads TGTGCCTGGAGGGGCGCTTCCGAGGGTGAGCAGTTCTTC. The rearrangement uses TRBV30 and TRBJ2-1, with D perhaps matching TRBD2 (5 bases). Trimming left V 3 bases short and J 9 bases short, with 15 bases between. Germline V gene data show CDR1 as GTSNPN and CDR2 as SVGIG (reference sequence). The CDR3 loop spans 13 amino acids. Full variable domain (missing parts from reference TRBV30 and TRBJ2-1): SQTIHQWPATLVQPVGSPLSLECTVEGTSNPNLYWYRQAAGRGLQLLFYSVGIGQISSEVPQNLSASRPQDRQFILSSKKLLLSDSGFYLCAWRGASEGEQFFGPGTRLTVL.